What follows describes a single TCR beta chain. This entry comes from a study of blood T cell repertoires in COVID-19. The CDR3 sequence is 15 residues long. Trimming took 0 bases from V and 3 from J, leaving 11 bases between them. The germline CDR1 and CDR2 sequences are SGHDN and FVKESK. This table comes from immunoSEQ multiplex PCR, and its TCRdb copy is limited to in-frame clones, with some not included. The sample gives 90,000 to 150,000 clones, about 86% of which show up once; approximately 2% is in the top ten. This chain joins TRBV14 and TRBJ1-2; D is perhaps TRBD1 (5 bases). The clonotype was recovered from a woman in her 50s with acute or convalescent COVID-19. The sequencing input was peripheral blood. The CDR3, as DNA: TGTGCCAGCAGCCAAGATGCAGGGAGGGACTATGGCTACACCTTC. This translates into CASSQDAGRDYGYTF.